Presented here are 16 T cell receptor beta chains from one specimen sequenced in a study of T-cell memory formation after mild COVID-19. MiXCR, run by TCRdb on the 5' RACE reads, gives a single entry per CDR3 protein. The sample includes hundreds of thousands of distinct CDR3 sequences, about 20% of them seen just once. Input material: PBMCs or a T cell subset sorted from them (not recorded which). All receptors derive from an adult woman who had mild COVID-19 (a few samples of this study predate the infection). Cell type and time point are not known.

This clonotype has more than one count but fewer than ten. V and J are TRBV30 and TRBJ2-1; tentatively, D is TRBD2 (5 bases). The CDR3 consists of 12 residues. Looked up from germline, CDR1 is GTSNPN and CDR2 is SVGIG (reference sequence). The germline V and J ends were trimmed by 2 bases and 10 bases, with 12 bases remaining between them. The CDR3 nucleotides are TGTGCCTGGAGTAGACGGGATTACGAGCAGTTCTTC. Translation gives CAWSRRDYEQFF. The full variable domain, rest sourced from reference TRBV30 and TRBJ2-1, is SQTIHQWPATLVQPVGSPLSLECTVEGTSNPNLYWYRQAAGRGLQLLFYSVGIGQISSEVPQNLSASRPQDRQFILSSKKLLLSDSGFYLCAWSRRDYEQFFGPGTRLTVL.

This clonotype was detected only a few times. V and J are TRBV7-6 and TRBJ1-6; D ambiguous. The V end was cut by 4 bases, the J end by 9 bases, with 7 bases between. Germline V lookup: CDR1 SGHVS, CDR2 FNYEAQ. The CDR3 length is 12 residues. CDR3 amino acids: CASSSPVSPLHF. CDR3 coding DNA: TGTGCCAGCAGCTCCCCCGTTTCACCCCTCCACTTT.

The chain uses TRBV19 and TRBJ1-2, with unresolved D. The germline CDR1 and CDR2 sequences are LNHDA and SQIVND (reference sequence). V was trimmed by 5 bases and J by 4 bases, leaving 11 bases between them. This CDR3 spans 13 amino acids. The CDR3 coding sequence is TGTGCCAGTAGTCCGATGGCCGTCTATGGCTACACCTTC. It translates to CASSPMAVYGYTF.

Only one count was recorded for this clonotype. This chain connects TRBV7-2 to TRBJ1-2, with D possibly matching TRBD1 (6 bases). Looked up from germline, CDR1 is SGHTA and CDR2 is FQGNSA. There are 14 residues in the CDR3. Trimming took off 3 bases at V and 4 bases at J, with 12 bases between the two ends. The CDR3 bases are TGTGCCAGCAGCTTCGCGACAGGTATCTATGGCTACACCTTC. Translation: CASSFATGIYGYTF.

Only one count was recorded for this clonotype. This rearrangement joins TRBV29-1 to TRBJ1-1; 10 bases agree with TRBD1. V lost 6 bases to trimming and J lost 0 bases; unmatched junction nucleotides: 7. The V gene's germline CDR1 is SQVTM and CDR2 ANQGSEA. The CDR3 sequence is 15 residues long. CDR3 in amino acids: CSVKTGGYLNTEAFF. The CDR3 nucleotides are TGCAGCGTCAAGACAGGGGGCTATTTGAACACTGAAGCTTTCTTT.

This rearrangement joins TRBV10-3 to TRBJ1-1; TRBD1 agrees at 8 bases. V lost 6 bases, J lost 5 bases, and 8 bases stayed unmatched. This CDR3 is built from 14 residues. Per germline, CDR1 ENHRY and CDR2 SYGVKD. CDR3 nucleotides: TGTGCCATCAGCGCGGGACAGGACAAGACTGAAGCTTTCTTT. This sequence encodes CAISAGQDKTEAFF.

This clonotype has more than one count but fewer than ten. V gene TRBV15 combines with J gene TRBJ2-2, with 7 bases lining up with TRBD1. The V gene's germline CDR1 is LNHNV and CDR2 YYDKDF (reference sequence). Trimming at V came to 3 bases and at J to 4 bases, leaving 11 bases not matched to a gene. The CDR3 sequence is 17 residues long. This chain's CDR3 is CATSSPFRGGRTGELFF. Written as DNA, the CDR3 is TGTGCCACCAGCAGCCCGTTTAGAGGGGGCCGCACCGGGGAGCTGTTTTTT.

The rearrangement links TRBV12-3 or TRBV12-4 to TRBJ2-1; TRBD2 matches at 7 bases. The junction had 4 bases not matched to a gene; V was cut back by 9 bases and J by 2 bases. This CDR3 contains 13 residues. The CDR3 sequence is CASRGSTYNEQFF. In nucleotides, the CDR3 is TGTGCCAGTCGCGGGAGCACCTACAATGAGCAGTTCTTC.

This chain links TRBV12-3 or TRBV12-4 with TRBJ2-2; 7 bases are shared with TRBD1. The CDR3 consists of 14 residues. The trim removed 6 bases at V and 5 bases at J, leaving 6 bases unmatched. CDR3 region: CASRPKTGTGELFF. In DNA form, the CDR3 reads TGTGCCAGCAGGCCCAAGACAGGGACCGGGGAGCTGTTTTTT.

The chain is built from TRBV24-1 and TRBJ2-2; D is tentatively TRBD1 or TRBD2 (6 bases each). V lost 8 bases and J 4 bases, leaving 7 bases between the germline ends. Germline CDR1 and CDR2: KGHDR and SFDVKD. The CDR3 consists of 12 residues. The CDR3 reads CATKGGTGELFF. The CDR3 DNA reads as TGTGCCACCAAGGGGGGCACCGGGGAGCTGTTTTTT.

CDR3 coding DNA: TGCGCCAGCAGCTTCGGGACAGGGACAGTATTAGCTGGGGCCAACGTCCTGACTTTC. Translating it yields CASSFGTGTVLAGANVLTF. The chain employs TRBV5-1 and TRBJ2-6, with 9 nucleotides matching TRBD1. After removal of 2 bases from V and 2 bases from J, the junction contained 11 bases not matched to a gene. CDR1 SGHRS and CDR2 YFSETQ come from the germline V gene. CDR3 length: 19 residues.

This clonotype showed up just a few times. The chain is built from TRBV5-1 and TRBJ1-2; D gene unclear. The CDR3 length is 15 residues. V lost 3 bases and J lost 0, with 12 bases in between. Per germline, CDR1 SGHRS and CDR2 YFSETQ. CDR3 loop: CASSWVTATNYGYTF. The CDR3 coding sequence is TGCGCCAGCAGCTGGGTAACAGCCACTAACTATGGCTACACCTTC. The full variable domain, completed using reference TRBV5-1 and TRBJ1-2, is KAGVTQTPRYLIKTRGQQVTLSCSPISGHRSVSWYQQTPGQGLQFLFEYFSETQRNKGNFPGRFSGRQFSNSRSEMNVSTLELGDSALYLCASSWVTATNYGYTFGSGTRLTVV.

This clonotype was counted at least ten times. The chain has TRBV6-5 and TRBJ1-6, with D tentatively TRBD1 (6 bases). Deletions cut 7 bases from V and 7 bases from J, with 17 bases between. In germline, CDR1 is MNHEY, CDR2 SVGAGI. This CDR3 is 15 amino acids long. CDR3 DNA: TGTGCCAGCACCCTTAGGGTCAGGGGAAATTCACCCCTCCACTTT. Protein: CASTLRVRGNSPLHF.

This clonotype came up a few times. The chain is built from TRBV7-3 and TRBJ2-7, with 7 positions matching TRBD2. Germline V gene lookup returns CDR1 SGHTA and CDR2 FQGTGA. The CDR3 is made up of 15 amino acids. Unmatched junction bases numbered 11, after V lost 6 bases and J lost 3 bases. CDR3 region: CASSPGLQRGYEQYF. CDR3 DNA sequence: TGTGCCAGCAGTCCTGGACTCCAGCGGGGCTACGAGCAGTACTTC.

The V call is TRBV7-9, the J call TRBJ2-1; 9 positions match TRBD1. Germline-derived CDR1 and CDR2 are SEHNR and FQNEAQ (reference sequence). V lost 1 base to trimming and J lost 3 bases; unmatched junction nucleotides: 19. The CDR3 has 21 residues. For the CDR3, the DNA is TGTGCCAGCAGCTTAGACAGGGGGCGTTTCCCCGGGGCTAGCGGCTACAATGAGCAGTTCTTC. Translating gives CASSLDRGRFPGASGYNEQFF. Full variable domain (rest looked up from reference TRBV7-9 and TRBJ2-1): DTGVSQNPRHKITKRGQNVTFRCDPISEHNRLYWYRQTLGQGPEFLTYFQNEAQLEKSRLLSDRFSAERPKGSFSTLEIQRTEQGDSAMYLCASSLDRGRFPGASGYNEQFFGPGTRLTVL.

Only a few counts were recorded for this clonotype. The CDR3 DNA reads as TGTGCCAGCAGTTGGGGGACAGACTACGAGCAGTACTTC. Encoded protein: CASSWGTDYEQYF. V gene TRBV3-1 combines with J gene TRBJ2-7, with TRBD1 matching 7 bases. V shed 6 bases and J 3 bases; nucleotides not matched to a gene: 5. Looked up from germline, CDR1 is LGHDT and CDR2 is YNNKEL (reference sequence). The CDR3 is made up of 13 amino acids.